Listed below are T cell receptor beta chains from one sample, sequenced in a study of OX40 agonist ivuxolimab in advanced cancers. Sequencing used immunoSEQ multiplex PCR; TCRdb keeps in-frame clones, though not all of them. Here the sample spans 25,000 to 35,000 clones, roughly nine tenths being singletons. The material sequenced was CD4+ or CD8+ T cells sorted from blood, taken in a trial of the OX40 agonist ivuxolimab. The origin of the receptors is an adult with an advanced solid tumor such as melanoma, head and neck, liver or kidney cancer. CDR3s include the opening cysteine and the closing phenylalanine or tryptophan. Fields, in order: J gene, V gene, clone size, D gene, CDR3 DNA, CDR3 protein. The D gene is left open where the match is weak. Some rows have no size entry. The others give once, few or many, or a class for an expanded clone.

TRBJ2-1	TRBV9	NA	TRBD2	TGTGCCAGCAGCGCGACTAGCGGGAGCTACAATGAGCAGTTCTTC	CASSATSGSYNEQFF
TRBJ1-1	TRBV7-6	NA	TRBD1	TGTGCCAGCAGCTTGGACAGGTTGTGGGGCACTGAAGCTTTCTTT	CASSLDRLWGTEAFF
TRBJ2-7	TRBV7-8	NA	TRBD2	TGTGCCAGCAGCTGGACTAGCGGGGCCGTCGAGCAGTACTTC	CASSWTSGAVEQYF
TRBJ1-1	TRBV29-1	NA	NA	TGCAGCGTTGATGTAGGAGCTTTTGAAGCTTTCTTT	CSVDVGAFEAFF
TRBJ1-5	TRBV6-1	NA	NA	TGTGCCAGCAGTGAAGACACAGGCTTCGGCAATCAGCCCCAGCATTTT	CASSEDTGFGNQPQHF
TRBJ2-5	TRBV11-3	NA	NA	TGTGCCAGCAGCTTAGCCACTCAAGAGACCCAGTACTTC	CASSLATQETQYF
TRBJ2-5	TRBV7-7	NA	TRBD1	TGTGCCAGCAGCCCGTGGGACAGGCTGTCTGAGACCCAGTACTTC	CASSPWDRLSETQYF
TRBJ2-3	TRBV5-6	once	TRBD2	TGTGCCAGCAGCTTGCGGACTAGCGGGAGTGCAGATACGCAGTATTTT	CASSLRTSGSADTQYF
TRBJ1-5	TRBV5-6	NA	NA	TGTGCCAGCAGCTTGTCATTGAGGGGGGATCAGCCCCAGCATTTT	CASSLSLRGDQPQHF
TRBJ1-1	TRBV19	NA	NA	TGTGCCAGTAGTATCTCGTTTCGGGGCCCCGCCGAAGCTTTCTTT	CASSISFRGPAEAFF
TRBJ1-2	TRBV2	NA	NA	TGTGCCAGTTGGGACTACCACTATGGCTACACCTTC	CASWDYHYGYTF
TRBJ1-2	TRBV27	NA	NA	TGTGCCAGCAGTTTATTTGGGGGAGGAGGTAGCTACACCTTC	CASSLFGGGGSYTF
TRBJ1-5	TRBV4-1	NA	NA	TGCGCCAGCAGCCAAGCAGGGATCCCTAGCAATCAGCCCCAGCATTTT	CASSQAGIPSNQPQHF
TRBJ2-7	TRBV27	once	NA	TGTGCCAGCAGTTTCCCCGAGCAGTACTTC	CASSFPEQYF
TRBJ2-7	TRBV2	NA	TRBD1	TGTGCCAGCAGTGGGTGGGACAGGGAAGTCTACGAGCAGTACTTC	CASSGWDREVYEQYF
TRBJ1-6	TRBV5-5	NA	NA	TGTGCCAGCAGCACGGGACCCCCCCATTCACCCCTCCACTTT	CASSTGPPHSPLHF
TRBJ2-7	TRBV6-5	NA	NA	TGTGCCAGCAGTTACACAGAATCCTACGAGCAGTACTTC	CASSYTESYEQYF
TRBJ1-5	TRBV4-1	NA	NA	TGCGCCAGCAGCCCTCGGGACCCCCGAGGGTATAGCAATCAGCCCCAGCATTTT	CASSPRDPRGYSNQPQHF
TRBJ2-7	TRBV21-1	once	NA	TGTGCCAGCAGCAAAGAAGGATGTACGGGCGGGAGTAACTACGAGCAGTACTTC	CASSKEGCTGGSNYEQYF
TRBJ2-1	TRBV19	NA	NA	TGTGCCAGTAGTATATTAAGGGGGAAAAACAATGAGCAGTTCTTC	CASSILRGKNNEQFF
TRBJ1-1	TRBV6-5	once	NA	TGTGCCAGCAGTTACTCCCGGATGAACACTGAAGCTTTCTTT	CASSYSRMNTEAFF
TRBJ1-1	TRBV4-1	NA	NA	TGCGCCAGCAGCCAAGGACAGGAGATGAACACTGAAGCTTTCTTT	CASSQGQEMNTEAFF
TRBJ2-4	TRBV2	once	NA	TGTGCCAGCAACCGGCTCGAGGCCAAAAACATTCAGTACTTC	CASNRLEAKNIQYF
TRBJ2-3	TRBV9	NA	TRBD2	TGTGCCAGCAGCGAACTCGGGGGGGGCACAGATACGCAGTATTTT	CASSELGGGTDTQYF
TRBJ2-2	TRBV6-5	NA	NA	TGTGCCAGCAGTTACGCCGGGACCACCGGGGAGCTGTTTTTT	CASSYAGTTGELFF
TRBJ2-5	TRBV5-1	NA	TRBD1	TGCGCCAGCAGCTTGCCTGGGCAGGGGGCGCTTCAAGAGACCCAGTACTTC	CASSLPGQGALQETQYF
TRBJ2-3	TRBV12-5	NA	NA	TGTGCTAGTGGTCCCTGGGGAGATACGCAGTATTTT	CASGPWGDTQYF
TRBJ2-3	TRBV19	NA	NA	TGTGCCAGTGGACGGGATGGGTTTGCAGATACGCAGTATTTT	CASGRDGFADTQYF
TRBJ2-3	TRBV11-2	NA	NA	TGTGCCAGCAGCTTAGATCTGGGGCTTAGCACAGATACGCAGTATTTT	CASSLDLGLSTDTQYF
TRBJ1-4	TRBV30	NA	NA	TGTGCCTGGAGTTGGGCAGGGGTGGGTGAAAAACTGTTTTTT	CAWSWAGVGEKLFF
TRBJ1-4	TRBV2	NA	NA	TGTGCCAGCTTACCAGCGGGTAGGGGGGCATATGAAAAACTGTTTTTT	CASLPAGRGAYEKLFF
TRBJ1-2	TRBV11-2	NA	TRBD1	TGTGCCAGCAGCCACGACGGGACAGGGGGGTTCTATGGCTACACCTTC	CASSHDGTGGFYGYTF
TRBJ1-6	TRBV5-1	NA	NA	TGCGCCAGCAGCTTGGGGTATTCACCCCTCCACTTT	CASSLGYSPLHF
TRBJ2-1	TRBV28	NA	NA	TGTGCCAGCAGGGCGGGTAGCCCCCGCTCCTACAATGAGCAGTTCTTC	CASRAGSPRSYNEQFF
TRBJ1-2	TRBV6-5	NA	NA	TGTGCCAGCAGCGAATTGGATAAAAACTATGGCTACACCTTC	CASSELDKNYGYTF
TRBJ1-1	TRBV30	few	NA	TGTGCCTGGAGTCAAGCGGTGGTTGGGACTGAAGCTTTCTTT	CAWSQAVVGTEAFF